The rows below give T cell receptor beta chains drawn from one sample of a study of cytomegalovirus exposure and HLA in healthy donors. Assay used: immunoSEQ multiplex PCR; TCRdb lists only in-frame clones, some missing. Altogether 150,000 or so clones are present, about 70% being singletons, with the ten largest covering roughly 7%. Material for sequencing was PBMCs. All receptors come from a male donor in good health and CMV-seronegative. The CDR3 runs from the conserved cysteine through the conserved F or W. The D gene is left open where the match is weak. Some rows have no size entry. The others give once, few or many, or a class for an expanded clone.

length: 14
J: TRBJ2-7
V: TRBV6-5
D: TRBD2
size: .
DNA: TGTGCCAGCAGCCGAGCGGGGGGGAACTACGAGCAGTACTTC
CDR3: CASSRAGGNYEQYF

length: 15
J: TRBJ2-3
V: TRBV29-1
D: TRBD2
size: few
DNA: TGCAGCGTTTCTTGGACTAGCGGGAGTTATGGTACGCAGTATTTT
CDR3: CSVSWTSGSYGTQYF

length: 15
J: TRBJ2-1
V: TRBV6-6
D: .
size: .
DNA: TGTGCCAGCACTGCCTCGGGGTGGTCCTACAATGAGCAGTTCTTC
CDR3: CASTASGWSYNEQFF

length: 13
J: TRBJ2-7
V: TRBV7-9
D: TRBD1
size: few
DNA: TGTGCCGGAGGGGGACAGGGGGCGTACGAGCAGTACTTC
CDR3: CAGGGQGAYEQYF

length: 16
J: TRBJ2-7
V: TRBV7-2
D: TRBD2
size: .
DNA: TGTGCCAGCAGCTTTATTAGCGGGGGAAGCTCCTACGAGCAGTACTTC
CDR3: CASSFISGGSSYEQYF

length: 16
J: TRBJ2-1
V: TRBV7-2
D: TRBD2
size: .
DNA: TGTGCCAGCAGCTTATCACCGGGACTAGCGGGGAATGAGCAGTTCTTC
CDR3: CASSLSPGLAGNEQFF

length: 14
J: TRBJ1-4
V: TRBV7-9
D: .
size: few
DNA: TGTGCCAGCAGTTCCTCGCGCCGGGGAGGTGGACTGTTTTTT
CDR3: CASSSSRRGGGLFF

length: 15
J: TRBJ1-2
V: TRBV5-6
D: .
size: .
DNA: TGTGCCAGCAGCTTGCGGCAGGGTGTAAAGAATGGCTACACCTTC
CDR3: CASSLRQGVKNGYTF

length: 17
J: TRBJ2-7
V: TRBV9
D: .
size: .
DNA: TGTGCCAGCAGCGTAGGTTGGCAATCGCCTCCCCCCTACGAGCAGTACTTC
CDR3: CASSVGWQSPPPYEQYF

length: 13
J: TRBJ1-1
V: TRBV29-1
D: .
size: few
DNA: TGCAGCGCCCTCTCCACCACGGGCACTGAAGCTTTCTTT
CDR3: CSALSTTGTEAFF

length: 13
J: TRBJ2-7
V: TRBV28
D: .
size: .
DNA: TGTGCCAGCAGTCCCCGGGGTGGCTACGGGCAGTACTTC
CDR3: CASSPRGGYGQYF

length: 13
J: TRBJ1-1
V: TRBV19
D: .
size: .
DNA: TGTGCCAGTGGACAGAGTATGAACACTGAAGCTTTCTTT
CDR3: CASGQSMNTEAFF

length: 16
J: TRBJ2-2
V: TRBV28
D: .
size: .
DNA: TGTGCCAGCAGTTTCCAGGGGGGTTCGAACACCGGGGAGCTGTTTTTT
CDR3: CASSFQGGSNTGELFF

length: 16
J: TRBJ2-7
V: TRBV4-2
D: TRBD1
size: .
DNA: TGTGCCAGCAGCCAAGATGGTCAGGGGGCGGGCTACGAGCAGTACTTC
CDR3: CASSQDGQGAGYEQYF